This T cell receptor beta chain stems from a study of CD8 T cells in ankylosing spondylitis. Per germline, CDR1 DFQATT and CDR2 SNEGSKA (reference sequence). The CDR3 contains 14 residues. The V gene end was trimmed by 5 bases and the J gene end by 2 bases; junction bases not matched to a gene: 8. Findings and caveats of the study: The disease-linked clones had a CD8+ phenotype and low blood frequencies. Clones linked to disease were reported to show significant enrichment in matched ankylosing spondylitis synovial fluid. Several highly homologous variants made up a TCR beta motif that seemed to typify ankylosing spondylitis blood. Several of the motif variants were reported before in synovial fluid and blood from reactive arthritis.

Quantitative molecular-barcoded 5'-RACE generated the TCR beta libraries. TCRdb analysed the 5' RACE reads with MiXCR anew, one entry per CDR3 protein. The table records approximately 400,000 distinct CDR3 sequences, roughly a quarter of them present only once. Ten or more counts support this clonotype. Its antigen is currently unknown. This TCR was sampled from a male donor with ankylosing spondylitis. Sequences were obtained from blood, either unsorted or a sorted T cell fraction (not recorded which). The chain recombines TRBV20-1 with TRBJ1-2; 7 bases are shared with TRBD1. The CDR3, as DNA: TGCAGTGCTCAAATAGGACAGGCAAACTATGGCTACACCTTC. Protein sequence: CSAQIGQANYGYTF.